Detailed here is one T cell receptor beta chain. This record comes from a study of T-cell memory formation after mild COVID-19. Study information: Largely, the TCR clusters proved donor specific.

Trimming took 2 bases from V and 3 from J; bases not matched to a gene: 5. Germline V CDR1 and CDR2: SGDLS, YYNGEE. The CDR3 runs to 15 residues. 5'RACE primed from the constant segment yielded TCR alpha and TCR beta cDNA libraries bearing sample barcodes and UMIs. MiXCR, run by TCRdb on the 5' RACE reads, gives a single entry per CDR3 protein. The table lists 85,000 to 130,000 distinct CDR3 sequences, around 15% of them singletons. The receptor was isolated from an adult woman who had mild COVID-19 (a few samples of this study predate the infection). Cell type and time point are not known. The sequenced sample consisted of PBMCs or a T cell subset sorted from them (not recorded which). V usage is TRBV9 and J usage is TRBJ2-7; 10 bases are a match to TRBD2. This CDR3 is CASSVGLAEIYEQYF. The CDR3 coding sequence is TGTGCCAGCAGCGTCGGACTAGCGGAGATCTACGAGCAGTACTTC. The variable domain in full, completed from reference TRBV9 and TRBJ2-7, reads DSGVTQTPKHLITATGQRVTLRCSPRSGDLSVYWYQQSLDQGLQFLIQYYNGEERAKGNILERFSAQQFPDLHSELNLSSLELGDSALYFCASSVGLAEIYEQYFGPGTRLTVT.